This T cell receptor (beta chain) was recorded in a study of control samples from healthy donors and cancer patients. The CDR3 extends over 16 amino acids. V lost 0 bases, J lost 6 bases, and 16 bases lay in between. Germline-derived CDR1 and CDR2 are SGHRS and YFSETQ. Repertoires were generated with immunoSEQ multiplex PCR, while TCRdb's copy carries only in-frame clones and drops some. The sample carries about 27,000 clones, roughly 93% recorded once. The TCR sequence derives from a man in his fifties with lung cancer. Sequenced sample: PBMCs. The rearrangement joins TRBV5-1 to TRBJ2-1; D is possibly TRBD2 (5 bases). DNA of the CDR3: TGCGCCAGCAGCTTGGCGCTGGCGGGCCTACCCAATGAGCAGTTCTTC. It yields the protein CASSLALAGLPNEQFF. The variable domain in full, with the rest retrieved from reference TRBV5-1 and TRBJ2-1, is KAGVTQTPRYLIKTRGQQVTLSCSPISGHRSVSWYQQTPGQGLQFLFEYFSETQRNKGNFPGRFSGRQFSNSRSEMNVSTLELGDSALYLCASSLALAGLPNEQFFGPGTRLTVL.